This T cell receptor beta chain comes out of a study of CD8 T cells in Susac syndrome. TCR beta was sequenced from blood CD8+ and CD4+ T cells. The CD8+ and CD4+ T cells were negatively isolated, with the TEMRA cells enriched by FACS. Random hexamers were used to reverse transcribe the RNA input (about 0.5 to 1 ug). With immunoSEQ multiplex PCR, TCR beta CDR3 was amplified across 54 Vbeta and 13 Jbeta. TCRdb used MiXCR to reprocess the immunoSEQ multiplex PCR reads, holding one entry per CDR3 protein. The table has about 190,000 distinct CDR3 sequences, 90% to 95% seen once. Sequencing used CD4+ T cells from PBMCs. This sequence originates from a human donor in good health.

In DNA form, the CDR3 reads TGTGCCAGCAGCCGAGTGGTGACAGCACTTCAAGAGACCCAGTACTTC. This encodes CASSRVVTALQETQYF. The chain joins TRBV3-1 to TRBJ2-5; possible D gene TRBD1, 5 bases. Per germline, CDR1 LGHDT and CDR2 YNNKEL (reference sequence). The CDR3 consists of 16 residues. V was cut by 4 bases and J by 2 bases, with 17 bases left in between.